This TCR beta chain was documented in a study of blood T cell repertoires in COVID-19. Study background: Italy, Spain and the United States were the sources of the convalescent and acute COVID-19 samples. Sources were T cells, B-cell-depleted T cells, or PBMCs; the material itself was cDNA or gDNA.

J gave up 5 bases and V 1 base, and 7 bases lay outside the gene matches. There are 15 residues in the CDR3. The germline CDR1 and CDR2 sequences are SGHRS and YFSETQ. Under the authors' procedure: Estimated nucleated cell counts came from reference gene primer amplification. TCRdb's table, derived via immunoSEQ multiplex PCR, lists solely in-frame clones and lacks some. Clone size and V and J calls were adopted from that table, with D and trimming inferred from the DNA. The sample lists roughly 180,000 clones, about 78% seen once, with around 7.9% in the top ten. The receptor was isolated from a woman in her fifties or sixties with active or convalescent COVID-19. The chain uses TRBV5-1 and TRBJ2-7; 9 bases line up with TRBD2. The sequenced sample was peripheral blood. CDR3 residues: CASSLWLAGTDEQYF. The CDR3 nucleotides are TGCGCCAGCAGCTTGTGGCTAGCGGGAACCGACGAGCAGTACTTC.